Detailed here is one T cell receptor beta chain. Other nucleotide sequences in the sample specify the same CDR3. The data were taken from a study of blood T cell repertoires in COVID-19. Study summary: The United States, Italy and Spain were the sources of the acute and convalescent COVID-19 samples. Sample material is recorded as cDNA or gDNA derived from T cells, B-cell-depleted T cells, or PBMCs.

Authors' methods: Quantification of nucleated cells was approximated via reference gene primer amplification. Generated by immunoSEQ multiplex PCR, the TCRdb table keeps only in-frame clones and is missing some. D and trimming come from the DNA, and the V and J calls and clone size come from that table. The sample shows about 240,000 clones, approximately 78% of them seen only once. This clonotype was obtained from a woman aged 60-75 years with active or convalescent COVID-19. The sample consisted of peripheral blood.

CDR3 protein: CASSLGQNTEAFF. The CDR3 nucleotides are TGTGCCAGCAGCTTGGGGCAAAACACTGAAGCTTTCTTT. The J gene is TRBJ1-1, the V gene TRBV7-3; TRBD1 might be the D (5 bases). Looked up from germline, CDR1 is SGHTA and CDR2 is FQGTGA. The CDR3 contains 13 residues. The V end lost 3 bases, the J end lost 2 bases, and 7 bases lay between the germline ends.